This TCR beta chain originates from a study of T cell responses to AZD1222 COVID-19 vaccine. The CDR3 length is 14 residues. The germline CDR1 and CDR2 sequences are LGHDT and YNNKEL (reference sequence). The ends were cut back, 7 bases at V and 4 bases at J, with 17 bases in the middle. Data came from immunoSEQ multiplex PCR; TCRdb stores just in-frame clones and leaves some out. The sample has over 130,000 clones, roughly 90% seen once. The chain joins TRBV3-1 (or the pseudogene TRBV3-2) to TRBJ2-7, with D perhaps matching TRBD1 (5 bases). This clonotype was sampled from an adult who received the AZD1222 COVID-19 vaccine. The input for sequencing was peripheral blood, taken 28 days after the second AZD1222 dose. DNA of the CDR3: TGTGCCAGCACGCCAGGGATGTCCTTTTACGAGCAGTACTTC. Protein product: CASTPGMSFYEQYF.